One T cell receptor beta chain is described in this entry. Its antigen is not known. This entry comes from a study of cytomegalovirus exposure and HLA in healthy donors. Use of 60 Vbeta and 13 Jbeta primers characterized the PCR. Only in-frame clones appear in the TCRdb table, and some are missing; sequencing was by immunoSEQ multiplex PCR. The table has fewer than 120,000 clones, about 80% seen once; the top ten hold 2.5% to 3.5%. Study results and limitations: Within an earlier analysis, most TCR beta V segments proved productive either about 90% or about 30% of the time. Immune exposure data for these donors was limited to CMV serostatus. By a later analysis, the bulk of CMV-associated TCR beta chains appeared HLA-restricted.

V trimming: 5 bases; J trimming: 6 bases; junction bases outside the gene matches: 7. The CDR3 sequence is 17 residues long. Looked up from germline, CDR1 is PRHDT and CDR2 is FYEKMQ (reference sequence). The sequencing input was PBMCs. The sequence was collected from a woman aged 60-70 years in good health and CMV-seropositive. The chain has TRBV13 and TRBJ2-2; TRBD2 agrees at 15 bases. The CDR3 region is CASSQGLAGGKAGELFF. Written as DNA, the CDR3 is TGTGCCAGCAGCCAGGGACTAGCGGGAGGAAAGGCCGGGGAGCTGTTTTTT.